The rows below give T cell receptor beta chains drawn from one sample of a study of blood T cell repertoires in COVID-19. The method was immunoSEQ multiplex PCR; TCRdb's version includes in-frame clones alone and lacks a portion of them. Of 470,000 or so clones listed, 80% to 90% are singletons. Sequencing was performed on peripheral blood. These TCRs come from a human donor in a cohort sampled during active COVID-19. The conserved cysteine and the conserved F or W are not part of the CDR3 here. Fields, in order: J gene, V gene, CDR3 protein.

TRBJ2-3,TRBV7-3,ASSQHAGTDTQY
TRBJ1-2,TRBV3-1/TRBV3-2,ASSQDYPRGYT
TRBJ1-6,TRBV19,ASSTGQVFDSPLH
TRBJ1-5,TRBV5-1,ASSEQGGQPQH
TRBJ2-1,TRBV28,ASSLRSGRALPDNEQF
TRBJ2-2,TRBV10-2,ASSGQGTGELF
TRBJ1-2,TRBV6-5,ASSYRGQGNYGYT
TRBJ2-5,TRBV3-1/TRBV3-2,ASTRWETETQY
TRBJ2-1,TRBV7-2,ASSTSGTRNEQF
TRBJ1-1,TRBV21-1,ASSKPTGASTEAF
TRBJ2-2,TRBV11-3,ASSPTPGELF
TRBJ1-3,TRBV7-8,ASSLGVLRGGNTIY
TRBJ2-2,TRBV5-1,ASSPGAGGETGELF
TRBJ2-5,TRBV3-1/TRBV3-2,ASSPLREQTQY
TRBJ2-5,TRBV30,AWSAGLAEGETQY
TRBJ2-7,TRBV27,ASSPGLAGSGQY
TRBJ2-4,TRBV29-1,SVLQGSGENIQY
TRBJ1-2,TRBV5-4,ASSVEGQAVYGYT
TRBJ2-5,TRBV2,ASSEALGGIETQY
TRBJ1-1,TRBV10-1,ASSGGSGTGVRNTEAF
TRBJ2-3,TRBV7-3,ASSLESVSTDTQY
TRBJ2-6,TRBV23-1,ASRWRSGANVLT
TRBJ1-1,TRBV29-1,SVVVRIMNTEAF
TRBJ1-3,TRBV10-3,AISEGGAGNTIY
TRBJ1-6,TRBV7-9,ASSLGQGRDSPLH
TRBJ1-2,TRBV11-1,ASSPTGNYGYT
TRBJ2-7,TRBV9,ASSPGQGGEQY
TRBJ2-2,TRBV5-1,ASSFGGLAGSVGELF
TRBJ1-4,TRBV5-4,ASSSRQGGEKLF
TRBJ2-3,TRBV5-1,ASSKDRGSDTQY
TRBJ1-1,TRBV27,ASSLNGVNTEAF
TRBJ1-1,TRBV9,ASSVDGRRLNTEAF
TRBJ1-1,TRBV7-9,ASSLGGRENTEAF
TRBJ2-7,TRBV30,AYRDRVSYEQY
TRBJ1-5,TRBV19,ASSSGQGHNQPQH
TRBJ2-1,TRBV7-3,ASSSRGSGASYNEQF
TRBJ2-7,TRBV6-5,ATRKQGPAGYEQY
TRBJ2-1,TRBV2,ASSRGTSNYNEQF
TRBJ1-2,TRBV7-8,ASSTHLWGGADDYGYT
TRBJ1-5,TRBV28,ASSPRQGSNQPQH
TRBJ2-3,TRBV11-2,ASSSPGTSGSTSTDTQY
TRBJ1-1,TRBV7-2,ASSLLGMNTEAF
TRBJ2-1,TRBV30,AWSLVGEQF
TRBJ1-1,TRBV29-1,SVASTQGSTEAF
TRBJ1-3,TRBV30,AWTPGTGGLNTIY
TRBJ1-2,TRBV9,ASSVGQGGDYGYT